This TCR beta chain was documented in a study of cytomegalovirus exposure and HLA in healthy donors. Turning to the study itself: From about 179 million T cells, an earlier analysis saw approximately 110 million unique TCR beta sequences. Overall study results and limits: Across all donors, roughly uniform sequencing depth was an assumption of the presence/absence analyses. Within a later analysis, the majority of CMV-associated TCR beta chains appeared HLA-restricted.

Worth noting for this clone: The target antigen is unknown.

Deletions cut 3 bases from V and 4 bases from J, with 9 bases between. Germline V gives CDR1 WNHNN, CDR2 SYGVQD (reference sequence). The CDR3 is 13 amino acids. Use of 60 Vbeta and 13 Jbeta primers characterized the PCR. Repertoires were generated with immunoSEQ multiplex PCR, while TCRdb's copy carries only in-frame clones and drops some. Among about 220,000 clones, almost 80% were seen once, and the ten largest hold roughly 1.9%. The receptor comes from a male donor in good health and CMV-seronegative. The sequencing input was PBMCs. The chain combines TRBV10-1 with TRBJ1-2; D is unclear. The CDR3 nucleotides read TGCGCCAGCAGTGATCAACAGAGCTATGGCTACACCTTC. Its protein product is CASSDQQSYGYTF.